What follows describes a single T cell receptor beta chain. Its target is unknown. One end of the junction fails to match germline, which may point to a read error. This entry comes from a study of beta chain features in type 1 diabetes. Germline V gene sequence: CDR1 SEHNR, CDR2 FQNEAQ (reference sequence). This CDR3 is 16 amino acids long. Findings and limits, study-wide: It was not settled here whether HLA type affects TCRB rearrangement.

What was sequenced were expressed TCRB transcripts, since all of the isolated RNA had been reverse transcribed. TCRdb's copy holds only in-frame clones and misses some; the assay was immunoSEQ multiplex PCR. The data contain fewer than 900,000 clones, 15% to 20% of them singletons. The rearrangement uses TRBV7-9 and TRBJ1-3; 10 bases agree with TRBD2. The closer fit of TRBJ2-2 to the DNA end suggests the J call may be wrong. The sample comprised naive CD4+ T cells from blood. This sequence originates from a woman under 30 in good health. Here the CDR3 DNA reads TGTGCCAGCAGCTCCCAGCGGGAGGGGAACACCGGGAAGCTGTTTTTT. Translation gives CASSSQREGNTGKLFF.